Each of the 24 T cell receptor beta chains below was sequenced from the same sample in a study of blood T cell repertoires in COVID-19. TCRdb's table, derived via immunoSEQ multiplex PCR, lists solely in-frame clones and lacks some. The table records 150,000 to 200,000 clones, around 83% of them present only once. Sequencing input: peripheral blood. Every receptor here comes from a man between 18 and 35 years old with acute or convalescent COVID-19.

CDR3 bases: TGTGCCAGCAGCTTATCTGCGGGGGCCAACGTCCTGACTTTC. It translates to CASSLSAGANVLTF. This sequence joins TRBV7-2 and TRBJ2-6, with no clear D. Germline CDR1 SGHTA, CDR2 FQGNSA. Trimming shortened V by 2 bases and J by 4 bases, and 6 bases separated the two germline ends. CDR3 length equals 14 residues.

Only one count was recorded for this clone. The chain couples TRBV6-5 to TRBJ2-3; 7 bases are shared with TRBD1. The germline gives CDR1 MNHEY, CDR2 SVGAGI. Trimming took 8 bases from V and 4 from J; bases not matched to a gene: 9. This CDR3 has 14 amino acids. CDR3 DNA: TGTGCCAGCTCTGACAGGGAAAGGGCAGATACGCAGTATTTT. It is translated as CASSDRERADTQYF.

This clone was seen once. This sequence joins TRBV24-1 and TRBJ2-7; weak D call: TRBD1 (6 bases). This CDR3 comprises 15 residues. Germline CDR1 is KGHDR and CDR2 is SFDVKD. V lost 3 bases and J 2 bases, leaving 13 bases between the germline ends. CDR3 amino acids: CATSDRDTATYEQYF. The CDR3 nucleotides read TGTGCCACCAGTGATCGGGACACCGCGACCTACGAGCAGTACTTC.

CDR3 sequence reads: CASSLDRGGYGYTF. Written as DNA, the CDR3 is TGTGCCAGCAGCTTAGATCGGGGTGGCTATGGCTACACCTTC. This sequence joins TRBV7-2 and TRBJ1-2; no clear D. Germline loops: CDR1 SGHTA, CDR2 FQGNSA. CDR3 length: 14 amino acids. Trimming shortened V by 1 base and J by 4 bases, and 10 bases separated the two germline ends.

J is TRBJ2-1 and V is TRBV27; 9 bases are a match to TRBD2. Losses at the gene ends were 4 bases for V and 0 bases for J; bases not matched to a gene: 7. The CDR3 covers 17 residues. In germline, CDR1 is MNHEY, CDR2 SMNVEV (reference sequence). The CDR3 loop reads CASSYLAGKFSYNEQFF. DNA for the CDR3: TGTGCCAGCAGTTACCTAGCGGGGAAATTCTCCTACAATGAGCAGTTCTTC.

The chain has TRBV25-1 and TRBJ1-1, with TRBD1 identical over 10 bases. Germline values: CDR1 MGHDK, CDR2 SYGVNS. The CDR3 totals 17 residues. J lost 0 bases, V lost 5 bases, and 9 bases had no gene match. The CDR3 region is CASSTLDRGRMNTEAFF. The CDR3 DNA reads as TGTGCCAGCAGTACCCTAGACAGGGGGCGGATGAACACTGAAGCTTTCTTT.

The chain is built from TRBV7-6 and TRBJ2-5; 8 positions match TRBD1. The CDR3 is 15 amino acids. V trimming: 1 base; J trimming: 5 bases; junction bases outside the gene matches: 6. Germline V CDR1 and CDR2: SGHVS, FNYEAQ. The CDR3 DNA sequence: TGTGCCAGCAGCTTAGAGGCAGGGGGCGGGGAGACCCAGTACTTC. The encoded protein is CASSLEAGGGETQYF.

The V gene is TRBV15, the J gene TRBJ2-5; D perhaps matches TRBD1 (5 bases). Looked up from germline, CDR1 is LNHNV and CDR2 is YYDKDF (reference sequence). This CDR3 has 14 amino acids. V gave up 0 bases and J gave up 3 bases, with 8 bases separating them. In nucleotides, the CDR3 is TGTGCCACCAGCAGAGATAGGGGTGAAGAGACCCAGTACTTC. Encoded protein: CATSRDRGEETQYF.

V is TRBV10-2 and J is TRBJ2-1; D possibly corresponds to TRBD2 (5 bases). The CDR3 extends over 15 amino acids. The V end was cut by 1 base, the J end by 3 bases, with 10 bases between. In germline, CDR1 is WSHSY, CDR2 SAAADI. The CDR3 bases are TGCGCCAGCAGTGAGTGGGAGAGTCGCTACAATGAGCAGTTCTTC. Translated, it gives CASSEWESRYNEQFF.

The CDR3 region is CASRGVKGTEAFF. The CDR3 nucleotides read TGTGCCTCGAGAGGGGTGAAAGGGACTGAAGCTTTCTTT. This sequence joins TRBV30 and TRBJ1-1, with a weak D call TRBD1 (5 bases). The germline CDR1 and CDR2 sequences are GTSNPN and SVGIG (reference sequence). The germline V and J ends were trimmed by 7 bases and 5 bases, with 17 bases remaining between them. The CDR3 is made up of 13 amino acids.

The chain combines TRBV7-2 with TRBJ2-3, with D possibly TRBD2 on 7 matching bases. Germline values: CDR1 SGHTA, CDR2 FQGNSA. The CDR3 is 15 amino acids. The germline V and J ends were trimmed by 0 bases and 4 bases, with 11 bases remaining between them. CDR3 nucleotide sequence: TGTGCCAGCAGCTTAGCGGGGGGGCCCCCAGATACGCAGTATTTT. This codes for CASSLAGGPPDTQYF. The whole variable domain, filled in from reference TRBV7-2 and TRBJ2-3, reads GAGVSQSPSNKVTEKGKDVELRCDPISGHTALYWYRQSLGQGLEFLIYFQGNSAPDKSGLPSDRFSAERTGGSVSTLTIQRTQQEDSAVYLCASSLAGGPPDTQYFGPGTRLTVL.

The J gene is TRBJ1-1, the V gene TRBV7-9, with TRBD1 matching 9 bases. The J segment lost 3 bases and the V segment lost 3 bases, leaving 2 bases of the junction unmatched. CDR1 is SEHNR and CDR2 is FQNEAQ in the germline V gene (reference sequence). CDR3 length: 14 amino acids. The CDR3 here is CASSLGQGDTEAFF. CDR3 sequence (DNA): TGTGCCAGCAGCTTGGGACAGGGTGACACTGAAGCTTTCTTT.

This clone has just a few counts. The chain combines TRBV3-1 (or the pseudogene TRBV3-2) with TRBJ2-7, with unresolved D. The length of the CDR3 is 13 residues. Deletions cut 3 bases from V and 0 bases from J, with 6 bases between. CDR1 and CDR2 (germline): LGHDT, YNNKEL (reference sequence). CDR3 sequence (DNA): TGTGCCAGCAGCCAGACTCCCTCCTACGAGCAGTACGTC. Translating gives CASSQTPSYEQYV.

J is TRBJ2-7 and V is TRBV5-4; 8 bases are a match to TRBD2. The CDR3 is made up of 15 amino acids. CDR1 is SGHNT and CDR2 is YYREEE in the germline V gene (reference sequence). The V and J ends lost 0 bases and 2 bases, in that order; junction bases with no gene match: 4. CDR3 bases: TGTGCCAGCAGCTTGGAGCCGGGGGGGGCCTACGAGCAGTACTTC. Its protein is CASSLEPGGAYEQYF.

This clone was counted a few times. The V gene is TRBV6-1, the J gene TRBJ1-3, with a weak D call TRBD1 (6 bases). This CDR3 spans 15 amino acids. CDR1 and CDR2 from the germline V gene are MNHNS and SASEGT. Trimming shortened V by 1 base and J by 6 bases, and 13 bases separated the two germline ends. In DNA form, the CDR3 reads TGTGCCAGCAGTGAAGGGGCAGGGGCTCAAAACACCATATATTTT. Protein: CASSEGAGAQNTIYF.

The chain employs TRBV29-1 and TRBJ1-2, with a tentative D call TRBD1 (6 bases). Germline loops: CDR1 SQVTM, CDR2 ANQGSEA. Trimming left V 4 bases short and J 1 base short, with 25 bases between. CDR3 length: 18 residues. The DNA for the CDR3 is TGCAGCGTTGCCAAGTTTCAAAGAAGGACAGACTTTAACTATGGCTACACCTTC. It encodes CSVAKFQRRTDFNYGYTF. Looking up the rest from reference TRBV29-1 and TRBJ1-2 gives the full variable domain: SAVISQKPSRDICQRGTSLTIQCQVDSQVTMMFWYRQQPGQSLTLIATANQGSEATYESGFVIDKFPISRPNLTFSTLTVSNMSPEDSSIYLCSVAKFQRRTDFNYGYTFGSGTRLTVV.

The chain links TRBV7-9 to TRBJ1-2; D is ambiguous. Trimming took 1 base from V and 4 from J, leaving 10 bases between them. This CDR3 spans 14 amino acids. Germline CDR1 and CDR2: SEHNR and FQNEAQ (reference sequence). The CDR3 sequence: CASSLDGAFYGYTF. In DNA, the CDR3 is TGTGCCAGCAGCTTAGATGGAGCGTTCTATGGCTACACCTTC.

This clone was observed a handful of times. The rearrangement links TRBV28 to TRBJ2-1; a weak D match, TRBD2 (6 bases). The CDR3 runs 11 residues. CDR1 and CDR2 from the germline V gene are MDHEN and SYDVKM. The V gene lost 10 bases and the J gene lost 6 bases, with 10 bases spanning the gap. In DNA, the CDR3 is TGTGCCACTCAGGGAGGCAATGAGCAGTTCTTC. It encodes CATQGGNEQFF.

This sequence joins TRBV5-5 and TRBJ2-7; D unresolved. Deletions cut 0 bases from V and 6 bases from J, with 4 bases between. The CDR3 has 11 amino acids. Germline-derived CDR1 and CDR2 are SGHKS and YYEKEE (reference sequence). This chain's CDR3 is CASSLAGEQYV. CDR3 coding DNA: TGTGCCAGCAGCTTGGCGGGCGAGCAGTACGTC.

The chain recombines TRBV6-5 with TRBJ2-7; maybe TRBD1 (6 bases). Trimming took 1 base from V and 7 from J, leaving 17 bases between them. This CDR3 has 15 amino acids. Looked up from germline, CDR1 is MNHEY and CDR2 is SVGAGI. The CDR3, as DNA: TGTGCCAGCAGTTACTACCAAGCAGGGGATGGGGAGCAGTACTTC. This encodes CASSYYQAGDGEQYF.

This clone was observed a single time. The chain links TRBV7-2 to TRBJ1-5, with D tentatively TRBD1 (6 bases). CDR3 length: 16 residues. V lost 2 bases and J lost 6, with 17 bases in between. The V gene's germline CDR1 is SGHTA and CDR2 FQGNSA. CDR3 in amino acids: CASSLNLQGGSQPQHF. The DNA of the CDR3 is TGTGCCAGCAGCTTAAATCTACAGGGTGGAAGTCAGCCCCAGCATTTT.

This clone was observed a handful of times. In DNA form, the CDR3 reads TGTGCCAGCAGTGAAGGACAGGGGGGAGAGACCCAGTACTTC. Residues: CASSEGQGGETQYF. The V gene is TRBV2, the J gene TRBJ2-5, with 9 bases that match TRBD1. The J segment lost 4 bases and the V segment lost 1 base, leaving 1 base of the junction unmatched. The germline CDR1 and CDR2 sequences are SNHLY and FYNNEI. The CDR3 consists of 14 residues. Full variable domain (rest looked up from reference TRBV2 and TRBJ2-5): EPEVTQTPSHQVTQMGQEVILRCVPISNHLYFYWYRQILGQKVEFLVSFYNNEISEKSEIFDDQFSVERPDGSNFTLKIRSTKLEDSAMYFCASSEGQGGETQYFGPGTRLLVL.

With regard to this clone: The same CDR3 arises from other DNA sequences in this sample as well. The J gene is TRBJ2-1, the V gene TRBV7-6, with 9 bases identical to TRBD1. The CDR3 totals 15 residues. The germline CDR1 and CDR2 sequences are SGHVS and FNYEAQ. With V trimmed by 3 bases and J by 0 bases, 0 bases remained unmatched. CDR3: CASSLDRGSYNEQFF. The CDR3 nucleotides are TGTGCCAGCAGCTTGGACAGGGGCTCCTACAATGAGCAGTTCTTC.

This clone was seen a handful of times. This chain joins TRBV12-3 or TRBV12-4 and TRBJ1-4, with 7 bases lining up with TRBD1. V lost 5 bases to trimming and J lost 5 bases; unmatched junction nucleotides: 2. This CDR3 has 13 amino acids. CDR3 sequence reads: CASSGTANEKLFF. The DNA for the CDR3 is TGTGCCAGCAGTGGGACAGCAAATGAAAAACTGTTTTTT.